This TCR beta chain was recovered during a study of Graves' ophthalmopathy and Graves' hyperthyroidism. Amplification of TCR beta CDR3 regions used RNA transcripts. HTBI primers served in a first-round RT-PCR, which a second-round multiplex PCR followed. TCRdb reanalysed the multiplex PCR reads using MiXCR and keeps one entry per CDR3 protein. The sample consists of about 210,000 distinct CDR3 sequences, 25% to 35% of them appearing once. Germline lookup yields CDR1 SGHRS and CDR2 YFSETQ. The CDR3 runs to 13 residues. V lost 4 bases to trimming and J lost 1 base, with 5 bases between them. This clonotype was seen repeatedly, ten times or more. Where ophthalmopathy was present, donors had moderate-to-severe activity, CAS ≥3, NOSPECS ≥4 and duration under 3 months.

Sequencing was performed on peripheral blood. This clonotype was sampled from a man in his forties or fifties with Graves' ophthalmopathy. This sequence joins TRBV5-1 and TRBJ2-2; TRBD1 is a possible D gene (5 bases). CDR3 in DNA: TGCGCCAGCAGCGGACAGAACACCGGGGAGCTGTTTTTT. Its protein product is CASSGQNTGELFF.